This T cell receptor (beta chain) was retrieved from a study of OX40 agonist ivuxolimab in advanced cancers. TCRdb keeps only in-frame clones here, not all; method: immunoSEQ multiplex PCR. Found here are about 72,000 clones, less than 90% of them singletons; the top ten hold under 1.1%. Trimming at V came to 4 bases and at J to 3 bases, leaving 13 bases not matched to a gene. The germline V gene encodes CDR1 SGHNT and CDR2 YYREEE (reference sequence). The CDR3 is 16 residues long. The chain has TRBV5-4 and TRBJ2-7, with TRBD2 matching over 7 bases. The receptor was derived from an adult with an advanced solid tumor such as melanoma, head and neck, liver or kidney cancer. Sequencing was performed on CD4+ or CD8+ T cells sorted from blood, taken in a trial of the OX40 agonist ivuxolimab. The CDR3, as DNA: TGTGCCAGCAGCCCAGAGGGCAGGGAGGGTAGCTACGAGCAGTACTTC. As protein: CASSPEGREGSYEQYF.